Below, 25 T cell receptor beta chains from the same sample are listed, as sequenced in a study of blood T cell repertoires in COVID-19. Repertoires were generated with immunoSEQ multiplex PCR, while TCRdb's copy carries only in-frame clones and drops some. This table holds 250,000 or so clones, nearly 90% found once. Sequenced input: PBMCs or T cells enriched from blood (not recorded which). Receptors were obtained from a man between 25 and 39 years old who had recovered from COVID-19.

The V gene is TRBV5-8, the J gene TRBJ2-5, with D possibly TRBD1 on 6 matching bases. The CDR3 is 15 residues long. Germline CDR1 is SGHTS and CDR2 is YDEGEE. The V end lost 0 bases, the J end lost 1 base, and 10 bases lay between the germline ends. The CDR3 is CASSLGQEFQETQYF. In DNA, the CDR3 is TGTGCCAGCAGCTTGGGACAGGAATTCCAAGAGACCCAGTACTTC.

V gene TRBV27 combines with J gene TRBJ1-5; TRBD1 is a possible D gene (6 bases). V was pared by 3 bases and J by 6 bases, with 12 bases between. The germline gives CDR1 MNHEY, CDR2 SMNVEV (reference sequence). This CDR3 comprises 14 residues. This CDR3 is CASSFGGAGQPQHF. The CDR3 DNA reads as TGTGCCAGCAGTTTTGGGGGCGCGGGTCAGCCCCAGCATTTT.

This rearrangement joins TRBV6-5 to TRBJ2-7; TRBD1 aligns across 7 bases. Trimming removed 6 bases from V and 2 bases from J; junction bases left unmatched: 7. The CDR3 is 14 amino acids. Germline CDR1 MNHEY, CDR2 SVGAGI. Here the CDR3 reads CASSQQGSTYEQYF. The CDR3 DNA follows: TGTGCCAGCAGCCAACAGGGGTCCACCTACGAGCAGTACTTC.

CDR3: CASSVGRESDGYTF. CDR3 nucleotides: TGTGCCAGCAGCGTAGGGAGGGAGTCGGATGGCTACACCTTC. The gene calls are TRBV9 and TRBJ1-2; no reliable D call. Trimming stripped 0 bases from V and 6 bases from J, with 12 bases between. The CDR3 consists of 14 residues. CDR1 is SGDLS, CDR2 YYNGEE, per germline.

V and J are TRBV28 and TRBJ1-4, with D perhaps matching TRBD1 (6 bases). In germline, CDR1 is MDHEN, CDR2 SYDVKM. The V end lost 2 bases, the J end lost 8 bases, and 9 bases lay between the germline ends. The CDR3 contains 13 residues. Here the CDR3 reads CASSLRGGEKLFF. The CDR3 nucleotides are TGTGCCAGCAGTTTAAGGGGGGGGGAAAAACTGTTTTTT.

The chain employs TRBV24-1 and TRBJ2-7; D possibly corresponds to TRBD2 (6 bases). Looked up from germline, CDR1 is KGHDR and CDR2 is SFDVKD. Trimming cost V 3 bases and J 7 bases, with 30 bases left between them. The CDR3 has 19 residues. The CDR3 nucleotides read TGTGCCACCAGTGATCCGGGACTCCTAAGTCGTGGAAAACGATGGGAGCAGTACTTC. It is translated as CATSDPGLLSRGKRWEQYF.

The genes are TRBV7-2 and TRBJ2-1, with a tentative D call TRBD1 (5 bases). The V end lost 0 bases, the J end lost 3 bases, and 6 bases lay between the germline ends. Per germline, CDR1 SGHTA and CDR2 FQGNSA. This CDR3 is 14 amino acids long. The CDR3 protein is CASSLAQVYNEQFF. The CDR3 DNA is TGTGCCAGCAGCTTAGCACAGGTCTACAATGAGCAGTTCTTC.

The chain uses TRBV30 and TRBJ2-2; 9 bases fit TRBD2. Germline values: CDR1 GTSNPN, CDR2 SVGIG (reference sequence). CDR3 length equals 16 residues. Unmatched junction bases numbered 7, after V lost 1 base and J lost 4 bases. CDR3 DNA sequence: TGTGCCTGGAGTGGAAGCGGGAGGCTTCTCACCGGGGAGCTGTTTTTT. It is translated as CAWSGSGRLLTGELFF. Together with reference TRBV30 and TRBJ2-2, the CDR3 gives the full variable domain: SQTIHQWPATLVQPVGSPLSLECTVEGTSNPNLYWYRQAAGRGLQLLFYSVGIGQISSEVPQNLSASRPQDRQFILSSKKLLLSDSGFYLCAWSGSGRLLTGELFFGEGSRLTVL.

The chain joins TRBV28 to TRBJ2-3, with 12 bases aligning to TRBD2. V was pared by 6 bases and J by 6 bases, with 7 bases of the junction left unmatched. The CDR3 sequence is 15 residues long. CDR1 and CDR2 from the germline V gene are MDHEN and SYDVKM. CDR3 nucleotides: TGTGCCAGCAGCCCGACTAGCGGGAGAATGGATACGCAGTATTTT. The encoded protein is CASSPTSGRMDTQYF.

The chain carries TRBV11-2 and TRBJ2-1; TRBD2 matches 9 bases. This CDR3 has 16 residues. Germline V gene sequence: CDR1 SGHAT, CDR2 FQNNGV. With 6 bases clipped from V and 1 base from J, the junction kept 7 bases outside the gene matches. CDR3 residues: CASRSGLAISYNEQFF. In nucleotides, the CDR3 is TGTGCCAGCAGGTCGGGACTAGCCATATCCTACAATGAGCAGTTCTTC.

The chain employs TRBV18 and TRBJ2-3, with TRBD2 identical over 9 bases. This CDR3 region has 19 residues. Germline V lookup: CDR1 KGHSH, CDR2 LQKENI. V lost 3 bases to trimming and J lost 2 bases; unmatched junction nucleotides: 15. The CDR3 here is CASSPRTLSGGFATDTQYF. CDR3 DNA: TGTGCCAGCTCACCTAGGACGCTTAGCGGGGGTTTTGCCACAGATACGCAGTATTTT.

The chain employs TRBV30 and TRBJ2-7; D remains unclear. Germline CDR1 reads GTSNPN; CDR2 reads SVGIG (reference sequence). The V and J ends lost 0 bases and 4 bases respectively, with 4 bases between them. The CDR3 has 11 residues. CDR3 sequence: CAWSVKYEQYF. CDR3 sequence (DNA): TGTGCCTGGAGTGTCAAATACGAGCAGTACTTC.

A word on this clone: In the same sample, other DNA sequences code for this CDR3. The V call is TRBV15, the J call TRBJ1-5, with D unresolved. Germline V gene lookup returns CDR1 LNHNV and CDR2 YYDKDF (reference sequence). The CDR3 sequence is 14 residues long. Trimming removed 0 bases at V and 4 bases at J, with 7 bases between. The CDR3 sequence is CATSRDRGNQPQHF. The CDR3, as DNA: TGTGCCACCAGCAGAGACCGAGGGAATCAGCCCCAGCATTTT.

The rearrangement joins TRBV6-5 to TRBJ1-2, with D possibly TRBD1 on 5 matching bases. There are 14 residues in the CDR3. Germline loops: CDR1 MNHEY, CDR2 SVGAGI. V was pared by 6 bases and J by 5 bases, with 16 bases between. The CDR3 region is CASSKNTGGYGYTF. In DNA, the CDR3 is TGTGCCAGCAGCAAAAATACAGGCGGATATGGCTACACCTTC.

The CDR3 bases are TGTGCCAGCAGCTCTTGGTGGACAGGGGCAATGAACACTGAAGCTTTCTTT. This gives the protein CASSSWWTGAMNTEAFF. V is TRBV13 and J is TRBJ1-1, with 9 bases aligning to TRBD1. In germline, CDR1 is PRHDT, CDR2 FYEKMQ (reference sequence). The CDR3 sequence is 17 residues long. V lost 4 bases, J lost 0 bases, and 9 bases stayed unmatched.

The chain has TRBV5-1 and TRBJ2-2; 12 nucleotides agree with TRBD1. From germline, CDR1 is SGHRS and CDR2 YFSETQ. This CDR3 region has 15 residues. V shed 3 bases, J shed 6 bases, and the junction held 3 bases outside the gene matches. The CDR3 sequence: CASSSGQGASGELFF. In nucleotides, the CDR3 is TGCGCCAGCAGCTCGGGACAGGGGGCATCCGGGGAGCTGTTTTTT.

In this sample, this clone turned up once. This chain uses TRBV4-1 with TRBJ2-2, with 10 bases matching TRBD1. Looked up from germline, CDR1 is MGHRA and CDR2 is YSYEKL. This CDR3 is built from 16 residues. V shed 2 bases and J 4 bases; nucleotides not matched to a gene: 4. The DNA of the CDR3 is TGCGCCAGCAGCCAACCCCGGGACAGGGGCACCGGGGAGCTGTTTTTT. Residues: CASSQPRDRGTGELFF.

This sequence joins TRBV18 and TRBJ1-1; D perhaps matches TRBD1 (5 bases). Deletions cut 6 bases from V and 7 bases from J, with 15 bases between. The germline CDR1 and CDR2 sequences are KGHSH and LQKENI. The CDR3 sequence is 13 residues long. DNA for the CDR3: TGTGCCAGCTCTCCCCAGGGTTGGCGTGAAGCTTTCTTT. Its protein product is CASSPQGWREAFF.

The V and J genes are TRBV5-6 and TRBJ2-1; 15 nucleotides agree with TRBD2. CDR3 length: 12 residues. With 4 bases clipped from V and 16 bases from J, the junction kept 3 bases outside the gene matches. Germline V gene data show CDR1 as SGHDT and CDR2 as YYEEEE. CDR3 in amino acids: CASSRTSGGDFF. The CDR3, as DNA: TGTGCCAGCAGCCGGACTAGCGGGGGGGACTTCTTC.

The chain uses TRBV7-9 and TRBJ1-6; maybe TRBD1 (5 bases). CDR1 is SEHNR, CDR2 FQNEAQ, per germline (reference sequence). V was clipped by 4 bases and J by 13 bases, with 14 bases between them. CDR3 size: 13 residues. The CDR3 sequence is CASSSSQASPLHF. The CDR3 coding sequence is TGTGCCAGCAGCTCATCACAGGCCTCCCCCCTCCACTTT. The full variable domain, rest sourced from reference TRBV7-9 and TRBJ1-6, is DTGVSQNPRHKITKRGQNVTFRCDPISEHNRLYWYRQTLGQGPEFLTYFQNEAQLEKSRLLSDRFSAERPKGSFSTLEIQRTEQGDSAMYLCASSSSQASPLHFGNGTRLTVT.

This chain uses TRBV24-1 with TRBJ1-1; D might be TRBD1 (5 bases). Germline V gives CDR1 KGHDR, CDR2 SFDVKD. This CDR3 comprises 18 residues. Trimming took off 1 base at V and 0 bases at J, with 17 bases between the two ends. This CDR3 reads CATSDLRLGTGMNTEAFF. The CDR3 bases are TGTGCCACCAGTGATTTAAGATTAGGCACAGGAATGAACACTGAAGCTTTCTTT.

This rearrangement joins TRBV4-3 to TRBJ2-5, with 9 bases identical to TRBD2. This CDR3 region has 17 residues. Germline assignment: CDR1 LGHNA and CDR2 YSLEER. J lost 5 bases, V lost 1 base, and 11 bases had no gene match. The CDR3 nucleotides read TGCGCCAGCAGCCAAGCCCCCCCAAGCGGGGGGTTGGAGACCCAGTACTTC. Residues: CASSQAPPSGGLETQYF.

V gene TRBV19 combines with J gene TRBJ1-6; TRBD1 is a possible D gene (6 bases). This CDR3 is 15 amino acids long. CDR1 and CDR2 from the germline V gene are LNHDA and SQIVND (reference sequence). V gave up 3 bases and J gave up 7 bases, with 13 bases separating them. CDR3 in amino acids: CASSIGQGLNSPLHF. As DNA, the CDR3 is TGTGCCAGTAGTATTGGGCAGGGGTTAAATTCACCCCTCCACTTT.

The chain recombines TRBV3-1 (or the pseudogene TRBV3-2) with TRBJ1-2, with D possibly being TRBD1 (6 bases). This CDR3 comprises 14 residues. CDR1 LGHDT and CDR2 YNNKEL come from the germline V gene (reference sequence). V shed 0 bases and J shed 5 bases, with 10 bases lying between them. Written as DNA, the CDR3 is TGTGCCAGCAGCCAAGATTACAGGGATTATGGCTACACCTTC. This codes for CASSQDYRDYGYTF.

The rearrangement links TRBV21-1 to TRBJ2-2; the D call of TRBD2 is as the table states it, not checked on the DNA. TRBV21-1 is a pseudogene locus. The CDR3 contains 16 residues. As DNA, the CDR3 is TGTGCCAGCAGCAAGGGTTGGACGCGGGGGACCGGGGAGCTGTTTTTT. Its translation is CASSKGWTRGTGELFF.